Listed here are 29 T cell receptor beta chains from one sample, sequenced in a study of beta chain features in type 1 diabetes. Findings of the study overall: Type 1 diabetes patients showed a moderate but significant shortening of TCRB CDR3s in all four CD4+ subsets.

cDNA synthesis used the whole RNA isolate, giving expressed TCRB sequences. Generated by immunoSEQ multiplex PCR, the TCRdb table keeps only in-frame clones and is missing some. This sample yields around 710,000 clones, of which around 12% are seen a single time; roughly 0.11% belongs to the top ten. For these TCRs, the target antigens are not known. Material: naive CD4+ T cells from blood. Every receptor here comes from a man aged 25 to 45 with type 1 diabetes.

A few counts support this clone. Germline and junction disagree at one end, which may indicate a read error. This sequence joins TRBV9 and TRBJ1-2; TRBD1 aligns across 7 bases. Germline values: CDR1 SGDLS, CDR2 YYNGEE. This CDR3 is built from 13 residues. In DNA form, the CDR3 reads TGTGCCAGCAGCGCCGGGACAGCTCAAAGTTACGCCTTC. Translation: CASSAGTAQSYAF.

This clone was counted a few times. CDR3 residues: CASRDRGGNQPQHF. In DNA form, the CDR3 reads TGTGCCAGCCGGGACAGGGGTGGTAATCAGCCCCAGCATTTT. The gene calls are TRBV2 and TRBJ1-5; 10 bases map to TRBD1. The germline V gene encodes CDR1 SNHLY and CDR2 FYNNEI. The CDR3 totals 14 residues. Trimming removed 8 bases from V and 4 bases from J; junction bases left unmatched: 5. Looking up the rest from reference TRBV2 and TRBJ1-5 gives the full variable domain: EPEVTQTPSHQVTQMGQEVILRCVPISNHLYFYWYRQILGQKVEFLVSFYNNEISEKSEIFDDQFSVERPDGSNFTLKIRSTKLEDSAMYFCASRDRGGNQPQHFGDGTRLSIL.

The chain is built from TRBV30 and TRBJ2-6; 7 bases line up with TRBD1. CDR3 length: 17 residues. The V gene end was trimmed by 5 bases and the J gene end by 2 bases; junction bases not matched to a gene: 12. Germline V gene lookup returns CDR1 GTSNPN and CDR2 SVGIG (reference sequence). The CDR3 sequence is CAWAQGRLLPGANVLTF. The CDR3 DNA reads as TGTGCCTGGGCACAGGGGCGCCTTTTACCTGGGGCCAACGTCCTGACTTTC.

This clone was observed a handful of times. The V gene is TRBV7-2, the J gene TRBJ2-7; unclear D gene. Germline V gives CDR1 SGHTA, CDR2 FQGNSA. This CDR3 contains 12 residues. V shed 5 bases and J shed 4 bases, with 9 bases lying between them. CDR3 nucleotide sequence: TGTGCCAGCAGCCAAGACCGGTACGAGCAGTACTTC. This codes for CASSQDRYEQYF.

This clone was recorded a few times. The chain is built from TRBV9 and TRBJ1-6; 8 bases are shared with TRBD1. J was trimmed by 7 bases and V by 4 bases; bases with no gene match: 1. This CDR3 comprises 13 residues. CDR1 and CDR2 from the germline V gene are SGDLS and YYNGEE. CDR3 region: CASSRDRNSPLHF. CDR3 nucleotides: TGTGCCAGCAGCCGGGACAGGAATTCACCCCTCCACTTT.

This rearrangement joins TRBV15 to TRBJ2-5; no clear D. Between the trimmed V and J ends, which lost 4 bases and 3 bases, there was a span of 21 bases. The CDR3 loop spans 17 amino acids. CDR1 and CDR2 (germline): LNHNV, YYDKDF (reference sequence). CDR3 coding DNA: TGTGCCACCAGCATCAACCTCCCCCAGACGGATAAAGAGACCCAGTACTTC. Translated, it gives CATSINLPQTDKETQYF.

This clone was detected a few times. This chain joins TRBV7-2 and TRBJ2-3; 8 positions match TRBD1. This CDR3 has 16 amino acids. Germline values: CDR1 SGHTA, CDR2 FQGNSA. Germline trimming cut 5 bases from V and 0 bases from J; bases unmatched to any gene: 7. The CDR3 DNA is TGTGCCAGCAGCCTCAGGGGGCGCTTAAGCACAGATACGCAGTATTTT. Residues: CASSLRGRLSTDTQYF.

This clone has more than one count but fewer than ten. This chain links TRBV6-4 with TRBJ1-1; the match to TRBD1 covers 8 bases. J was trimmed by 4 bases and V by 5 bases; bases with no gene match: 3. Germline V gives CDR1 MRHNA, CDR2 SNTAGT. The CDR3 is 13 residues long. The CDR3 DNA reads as TGTGCCAGCAGTTCGGACAGGGCCACTGAAGCTTTCTTT. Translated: CASSSDRATEAFF.

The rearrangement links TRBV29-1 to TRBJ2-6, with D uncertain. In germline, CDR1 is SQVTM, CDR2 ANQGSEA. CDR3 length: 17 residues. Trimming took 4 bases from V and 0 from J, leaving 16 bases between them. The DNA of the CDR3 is TGCAGCGTTGTATTACGGGTTTCCTCCTCTGGGGCCAACGTCCTGACTTTC. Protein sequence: CSVVLRVSSSGANVLTF.

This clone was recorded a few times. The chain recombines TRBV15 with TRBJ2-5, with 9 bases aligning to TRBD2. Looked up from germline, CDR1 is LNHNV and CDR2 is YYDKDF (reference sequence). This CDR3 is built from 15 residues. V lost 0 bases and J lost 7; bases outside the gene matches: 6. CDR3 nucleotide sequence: TGTGCCACCAGCAGAGATATGAGCGGGGGGACGACCCAGTACTTC. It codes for CATSRDMSGGTTQYF.

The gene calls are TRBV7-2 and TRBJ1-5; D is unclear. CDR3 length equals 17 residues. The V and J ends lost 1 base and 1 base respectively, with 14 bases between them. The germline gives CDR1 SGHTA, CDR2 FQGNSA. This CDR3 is CASSLVPEATSNQPQHF. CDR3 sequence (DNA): TGTGCCAGCAGCTTAGTCCCGGAGGCCACAAGCAATCAGCCCCAGCATTTT.

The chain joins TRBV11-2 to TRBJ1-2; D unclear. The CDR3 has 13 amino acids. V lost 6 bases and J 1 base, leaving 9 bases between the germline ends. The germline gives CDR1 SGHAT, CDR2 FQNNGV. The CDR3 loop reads CASRERLNYGYTF. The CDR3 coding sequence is TGTGCCAGCAGGGAACGGCTTAACTATGGCTACACCTTC.

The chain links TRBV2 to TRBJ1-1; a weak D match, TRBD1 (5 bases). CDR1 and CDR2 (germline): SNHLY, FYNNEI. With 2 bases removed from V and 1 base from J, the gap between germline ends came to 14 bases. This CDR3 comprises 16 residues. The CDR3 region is CASSESGGSGNTEAFF. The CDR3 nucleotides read TGTGCCAGCAGTGAATCCGGGGGTAGTGGGAACACTGAAGCTTTCTTT.

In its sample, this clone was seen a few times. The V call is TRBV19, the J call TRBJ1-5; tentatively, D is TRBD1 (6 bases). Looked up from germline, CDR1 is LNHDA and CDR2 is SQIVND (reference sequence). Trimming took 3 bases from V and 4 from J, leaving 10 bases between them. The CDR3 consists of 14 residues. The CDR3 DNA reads TGTGCCAGTAGTATCGGGGGGCAGAATCAGCCCCAGCATTTT. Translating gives CASSIGGQNQPQHF.

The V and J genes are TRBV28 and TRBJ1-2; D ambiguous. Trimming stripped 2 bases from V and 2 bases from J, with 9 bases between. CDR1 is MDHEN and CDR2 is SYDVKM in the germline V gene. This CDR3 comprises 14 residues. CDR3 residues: CASSLGQENYGYTF. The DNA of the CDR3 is TGTGCCAGCAGTTTAGGGCAAGAGAACTATGGCTACACCTTC.

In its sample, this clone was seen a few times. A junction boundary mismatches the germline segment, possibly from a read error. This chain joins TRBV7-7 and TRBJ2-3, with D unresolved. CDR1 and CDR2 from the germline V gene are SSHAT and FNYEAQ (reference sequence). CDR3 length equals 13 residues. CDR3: CASSLGHGDTQYF. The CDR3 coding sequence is TGTGCTAGCAGCTTAGGCCACGGAGATACGCAGTATTTT.

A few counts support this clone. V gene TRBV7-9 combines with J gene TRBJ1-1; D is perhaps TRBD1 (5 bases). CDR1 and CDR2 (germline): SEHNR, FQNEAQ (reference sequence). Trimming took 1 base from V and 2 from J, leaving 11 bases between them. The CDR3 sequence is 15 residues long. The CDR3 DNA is TGTGCCAGCAGCTTAGTAGGGCAGGGAAACACTGAAGCTTTCTTT. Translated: CASSLVGQGNTEAFF.

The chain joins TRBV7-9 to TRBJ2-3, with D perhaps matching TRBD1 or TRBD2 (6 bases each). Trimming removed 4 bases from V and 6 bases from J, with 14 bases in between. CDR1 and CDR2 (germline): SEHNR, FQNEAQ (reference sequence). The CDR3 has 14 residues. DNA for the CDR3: TGTGCCAGCAGCTCACCGTGGGGGGCCGATACGCAGTATTTT. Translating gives CASSSPWGADTQYF.

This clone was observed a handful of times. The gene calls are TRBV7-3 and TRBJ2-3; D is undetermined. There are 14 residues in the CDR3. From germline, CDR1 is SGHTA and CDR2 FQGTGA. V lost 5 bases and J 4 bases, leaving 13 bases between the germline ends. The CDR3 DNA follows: TGTGCCAGCAGCCCCTATCTGGGTGCAGATACGCAGTATTTT. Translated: CASSPYLGADTQYF.

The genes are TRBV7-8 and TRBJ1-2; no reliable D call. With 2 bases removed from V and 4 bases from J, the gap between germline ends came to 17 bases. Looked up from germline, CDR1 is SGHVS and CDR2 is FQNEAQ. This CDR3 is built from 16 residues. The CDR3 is CASSLRWGDSGYGYTF. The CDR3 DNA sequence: TGTGCCAGCAGCTTAAGGTGGGGAGATTCAGGCTATGGCTACACCTTC.

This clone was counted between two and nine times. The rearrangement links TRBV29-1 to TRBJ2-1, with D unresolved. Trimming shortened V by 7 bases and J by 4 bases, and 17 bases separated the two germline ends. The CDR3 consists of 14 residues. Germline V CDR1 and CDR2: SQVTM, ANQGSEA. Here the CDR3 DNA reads TGCAGCGCCGCCTCACGCAGTAGATACAATGAGCAGTTCTTC. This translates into CSAASRSRYNEQFF.

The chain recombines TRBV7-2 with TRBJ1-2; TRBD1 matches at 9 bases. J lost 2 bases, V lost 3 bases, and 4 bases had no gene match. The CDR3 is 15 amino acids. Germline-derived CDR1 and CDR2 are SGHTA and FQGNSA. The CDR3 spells CASSLGQGLNYGYTF. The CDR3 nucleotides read TGTGCCAGCAGCTTGGGACAGGGCCTAAACTATGGCTACACCTTC.

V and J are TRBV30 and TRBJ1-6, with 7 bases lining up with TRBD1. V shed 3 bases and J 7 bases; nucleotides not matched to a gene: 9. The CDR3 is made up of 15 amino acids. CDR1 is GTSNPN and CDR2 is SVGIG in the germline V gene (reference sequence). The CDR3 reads CAWSALTGRNSPLHF. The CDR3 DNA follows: TGTGCCTGGAGCGCCCTGACAGGGAGGAATTCACCCCTCCACTTT.

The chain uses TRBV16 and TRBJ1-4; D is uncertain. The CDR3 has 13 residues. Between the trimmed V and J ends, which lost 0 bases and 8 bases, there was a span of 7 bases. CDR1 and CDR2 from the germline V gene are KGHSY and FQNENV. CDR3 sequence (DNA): TGTGCCAGCAGCCAATCGTTACGAGAAAAACTGTTTTTT. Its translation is CASSQSLREKLFF.

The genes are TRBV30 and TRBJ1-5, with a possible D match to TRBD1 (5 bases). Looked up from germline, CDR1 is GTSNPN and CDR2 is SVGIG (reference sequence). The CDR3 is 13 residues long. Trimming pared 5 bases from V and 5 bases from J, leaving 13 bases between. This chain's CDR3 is CAWQAGLDQPQHF. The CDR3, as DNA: TGTGCCTGGCAAGCAGGGTTGGATCAGCCCCAGCATTTT.

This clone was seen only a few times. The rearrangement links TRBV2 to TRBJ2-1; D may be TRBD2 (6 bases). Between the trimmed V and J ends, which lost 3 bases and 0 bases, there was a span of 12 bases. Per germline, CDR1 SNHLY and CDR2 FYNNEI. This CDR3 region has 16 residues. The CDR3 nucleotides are TGTGCCAGCAGTGAGGAGGGCCGAAGCTCCTACAATGAGCAGTTCTTC. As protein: CASSEEGRSSYNEQFF.

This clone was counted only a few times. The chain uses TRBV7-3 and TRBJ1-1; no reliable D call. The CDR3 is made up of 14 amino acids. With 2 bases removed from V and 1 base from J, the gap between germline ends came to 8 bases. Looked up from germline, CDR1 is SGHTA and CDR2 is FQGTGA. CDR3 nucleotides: TGTGCCAGCAGCTTAGGACCGAAGAACACTGAAGCTTTCTTT. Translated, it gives CASSLGPKNTEAFF. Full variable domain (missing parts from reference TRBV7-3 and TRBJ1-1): GAGVSQTPSNKVTEKGKYVELRCDPISGHTALYWYRQSLGQGPEFLIYFQGTGAADDSGLPNDRFFAVRPEGSVSTLKIQRTERGDSAVYLCASSLGPKNTEAFFGQGTRLTVV.

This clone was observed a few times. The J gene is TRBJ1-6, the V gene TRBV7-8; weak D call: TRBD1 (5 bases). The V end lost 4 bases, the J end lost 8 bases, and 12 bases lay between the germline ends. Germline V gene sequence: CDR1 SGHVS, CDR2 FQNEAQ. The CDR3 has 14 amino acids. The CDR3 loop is CASSSYQGDSPLHF. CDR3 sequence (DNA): TGTGCCAGCAGCTCATATCAGGGAGATTCACCCCTCCACTTT.

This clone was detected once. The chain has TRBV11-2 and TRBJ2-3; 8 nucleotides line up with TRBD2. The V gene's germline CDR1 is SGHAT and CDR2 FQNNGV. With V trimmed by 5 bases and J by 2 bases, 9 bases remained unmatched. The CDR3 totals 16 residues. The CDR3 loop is CASSHKTSGTTDTQYF. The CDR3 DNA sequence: TGTGCCAGCAGCCACAAAACTAGCGGTACCACAGATACGCAGTATTTT.